One and the same sample provided the 27 T cell receptor beta chains below, sequenced in a study of T cells in Graves' hyperthyroidism and ophthalmopathy. The CDR3 regions of TCR beta were amplified from RNA transcripts. The TCR CDR3 was amplified in a first-round RT-PCR using the HTBI primer set. MiXCR, applied by TCRdb to the multiplex PCR reads, yields one record per CDR3 protein. The sample has nearly 600,000 distinct CDR3 sequences; over 11% are singletons. Material for sequencing was blood. The source is a woman aged 25 to 45 with Graves' hyperthyroidism that later progressed to Graves' ophthalmopathy.

This clonotype appeared many times. The rearrangement joins TRBV20-1 to TRBJ2-1; no definite D call. CDR1 and CDR2 (germline): DFQATT, SNEGSKA (reference sequence). This CDR3 is 13 amino acids long. V was shortened by 6 bases and J by 8 bases, with 17 bases between the two germline ends. CDR3 bases: TGCAGTGCAGAGACTCGTCGTGGGTATGAGCAGTTCTTC. It translates to CSAETRRGYEQFF.

This clonotype was detected only a few times. This rearrangement joins TRBV20-1 to TRBJ1-3; D remains ambiguous. Trimming stripped 2 bases from V and 2 bases from J, with 7 bases between. This CDR3 spans 13 amino acids. The germline CDR1 and CDR2 sequences are DFQATT and SNEGSKA (reference sequence). The CDR3 DNA sequence: TGCAGTGCTAGATCCCCAACTGGAAACACCATATATTTT. It is translated as CSARSPTGNTIYF.

V is TRBV5-1 and J is TRBJ2-7; the match to TRBD2 covers 7 bases. Losses at the gene ends were 6 bases for V and 2 bases for J; bases not matched to a gene: 8. There are 14 residues in the CDR3. CDR1 SGHRS and CDR2 YFSETQ come from the germline V gene. The DNA for the CDR3 is TGCGCCAGCACCCCGGGACTAAGTACCTACGAGCAGTACTTC. Translation: CASTPGLSTYEQYF.

This clonotype was counted only a few times. This chain links TRBV12-5 with TRBJ2-3, with D uncertain. Germline CDR1 LGHNT, CDR2 FRNRAP. With 6 bases removed from V and 5 bases from J, the gap between germline ends came to 9 bases. The CDR3 has 12 amino acids. CDR3: CASGGIIDTQYF. In nucleotides, the CDR3 is TGTGCTAGTGGGGGGATAATAGATACGCAGTATTTT.

This clonotype was counted at least ten times. The chain couples TRBV20-1 to TRBJ2-5; 15 bases align to TRBD2. Germline V gene data show CDR1 as DFQATT and CDR2 as SNEGSKA (reference sequence). The CDR3 length is 14 residues. CDR3 sequence: CTGLAGGPGETQYF. As DNA, the CDR3 is TGCACCGGACTAGCGGGAGGGCCGGGGGAGACCCAGTACTTC.

The chain recombines TRBV11-2 with TRBJ1-1; D not certain. The germline V and J ends were trimmed by 4 bases and 9 bases, with 21 bases remaining between them. The germline V gene has CDR1 SGHAT and CDR2 FQNNGV. The CDR3 sequence is 15 residues long. The DNA of the CDR3 is TGTGCCAGCAGCTCAACCCCTGTCCCCCTCGGGAAAGCTTTCTTT. Residues: CASSSTPVPLGKAFF. Full variable domain (remainder filled in from reference TRBV11-2 and TRBJ1-1): EAGVAQSPRYKIIEKRQSVAFWCNPISGHATLYWYQQILGQGPKLLIQFQNNGVVDDSQLPKDRFSAERLKGVDSTLKIQPAKLEDSAVYLCASSSTPVPLGKAFFGQGTRLTVV.

The V and J genes are TRBV3-1 and TRBJ2-1, with no clear D. CDR3 length equals 15 residues. Germline lookup yields CDR1 LGHDT and CDR2 YNNKEL (reference sequence). V lost 0 bases to trimming and J lost 0 bases, with 6 bases between them. The CDR3 bases are TGTGCCAGCAGCCAAGATACGGCCTCCTACAATGAGCAGTTCTTC. Encoded protein: CASSQDTASYNEQFF.

V usage is TRBV28 and J usage is TRBJ1-1; D uncertain. Trimming removed 10 bases at V and 1 base at J, with 10 bases between. Per the germline V gene, CDR1 is MDHEN and CDR2 is SYDVKM. This CDR3 has 12 residues. Written as DNA, the CDR3 is TGTGCCACCCGGTGGGGGAACACTGAAGCTTTCTTT. This encodes CATRWGNTEAFF. Based on the CDR3 plus reference TRBV28 and TRBJ1-1, the full variable domain is DVKVTQSSRYLVKRTGEKVFLECVQDMDHENMFWYRQDPGLGLRLIYFSYDVKMKEKGDIPEGYSVSREKKERFSLILESASTNQTSMYLCATRWGNTEAFFGQGTRLTVV.

In its sample, this clonotype was seen many times. CDR3 loop: CASSLVPSGRANTGELFF. CDR3 nucleotides: TGCGCCAGCAGCTTGGTACCTAGCGGGAGGGCGAACACCGGGGAGCTGTTTTTT. V and J are TRBV5-1 and TRBJ2-2; 12 positions agree with TRBD2. This CDR3 spans 18 amino acids. The V gene end was trimmed by 0 bases and the J gene end by 0 bases; junction bases not matched to a gene: 3. Germline V gene data show CDR1 as SGHRS and CDR2 as YFSETQ.

This clonotype was seen a handful of times. V is TRBV7-6 and J is TRBJ2-2; 9 nucleotides agree with TRBD2. V was clipped by 5 bases and J by 4 bases; unmatched bases: 17. The germline CDR1 and CDR2 sequences are SGHVS and FNYEAQ. This CDR3 is 19 amino acids long. The CDR3 loop is CASSRGASGTSVITGELFF. In nucleotides, the CDR3 is TGTGCCAGCAGCCGCGGAGCTAGCGGGACTTCCGTAATCACCGGGGAGCTGTTTTTT.

This clonotype was detected ten times or more. The chain uses TRBV6-1 and TRBJ2-7; no firm D call. Germline assignment: CDR1 MNHNS and CDR2 SASEGT. V lost 5 bases and J 7 bases, leaving 15 bases between the germline ends. The CDR3 has 13 amino acids. In nucleotides, the CDR3 is TGTGCCAGCAGTCTTGGTCTTTCTAGGGAGCAGTACTTC. Protein product: CASSLGLSREQYF.

This clonotype was picked up many times. The chain carries TRBV11-2 and TRBJ2-2; no reliable D call. The ends were cut back, 6 bases at V and 5 bases at J, with 4 bases in the middle. CDR1 is SGHAT and CDR2 is FQNNGV in the germline V gene. CDR3 length equals 11 residues. This chain's CDR3 is CASSQTGELFF. As DNA, the CDR3 is TGTGCCAGCAGTCAGACCGGGGAGCTGTTTTTT.

This clonotype came up many times. The chain joins TRBV6-5 to TRBJ2-3, with 7 bases fitting TRBD2. The V segment lost 0 bases and the J segment 2 bases; nucleotides outside the gene matches: 2. The CDR3 is 15 residues long. Germline V gene lookup returns CDR1 MNHEY and CDR2 SVGAGI. CDR3 nucleotides: TGTGCCAGCAGTTACTCGCGGGGGTCCACAGATACGCAGTATTTT. Translating it yields CASSYSRGSTDTQYF.

The chain uses TRBV6-1 and TRBJ2-3; TRBD2 aligns across 10 bases. The CDR3 covers 14 residues. The germline V gene encodes CDR1 MNHNS and CDR2 SASEGT. V lost 6 bases to trimming and J lost 6 bases; unmatched junction nucleotides: 6. The CDR3 sequence: CASRQTSGKDTQYF. The CDR3 coding sequence is TGTGCCAGCAGGCAAACTAGCGGGAAGGATACGCAGTATTTT.

Remarks on this clonotype: A much larger clone sits a single nucleotide away, making a read error possible. The rearrangement joins TRBV24-1 to TRBJ2-5, with no clear D. Germline CDR1 and CDR2: KGHDR and SFDVKD. CDR3 length: 13 residues. The chain's CDR3 is CTTSEGSQETQYF. The CDR3 DNA follows: TGTACCACCAGTGAAGGGTCTCAGGAGACCCAGTACTTC.

The V and J genes are TRBV14 and TRBJ2-7; D may be TRBD1 or TRBD2 (5 bases each). Trimming pared 8 bases from V and 1 base from J, leaving 12 bases between. The germline V gene encodes CDR1 SGHDN and CDR2 FVKESK. The CDR3 extends over 13 amino acids. The CDR3: CASAPRGSYEQYF. DNA for the CDR3: TGTGCCAGCGCCCCGAGGGGATCCTACGAGCAGTACTTC.

This rearrangement joins TRBV28 to TRBJ2-7, with 10 positions matching TRBD1. The CDR3 is made up of 18 amino acids. Per the germline V gene, CDR1 is MDHEN and CDR2 is SYDVKM. The V gene end was trimmed by 3 bases and the J gene end by 3 bases; junction bases not matched to a gene: 14. CDR3 residues: CASSFTGPGTGAVYEQYF. CDR3 DNA sequence: TGTGCCAGCAGTTTTACCGGCCCCGGGACAGGGGCGGTCTACGAGCAGTACTTC.

This clonotype was detected ten times or more. The chain joins TRBV12-3 or TRBV12-4 to TRBJ2-7, with TRBD1 as a possible D gene (6 bases). The V gene lost 7 bases and the J gene lost 2 bases, with 9 bases spanning the gap. This CDR3 has 12 residues. The CDR3 DNA sequence: TGTGCCAGCACAGGGGTTGCCTACGAGCAGTACTTC. Residues: CASTGVAYEQYF.

This chain joins TRBV19 and TRBJ1-2; D is uncertain. The CDR3 has 13 residues. Per the germline V gene, CDR1 is LNHDA and CDR2 is SQIVND (reference sequence). Trimming stripped 3 bases from V and 3 bases from J, with 8 bases between. DNA for the CDR3: TGTGCCAGTAGTATGGGTCGGGACTATGGCTACACCTTC. This codes for CASSMGRDYGYTF.

This clonotype was seen ten or more times. This chain joins TRBV12-3 or TRBV12-4 and TRBJ2-3; 13 nucleotides line up with TRBD2. The CDR3 spans 16 residues. V was clipped by 6 bases and J by 5 bases; unmatched bases: 8. This CDR3 reads CASSTGTSGTRDTQYF. DNA for the CDR3: TGTGCCAGCAGCACCGGGACTAGCGGGACCAGAGATACGCAGTATTTT.

This clonotype was seen a handful of times. The rearrangement joins TRBV4-2 to TRBJ2-1; 10 bases align to TRBD1. This CDR3 is built from 17 residues. Germline V lookup: CDR1 LGHNA, CDR2 YNFKEQ. The ends lost 0 bases at V and 5 bases at J; junction bases unmatched: 7. The CDR3 nucleotides are TGTGCCAGCAGCCAAGAAGCTACCGGGACAGGGGACAATGAGCAGTTCTTC. It specifies CASSQEATGTGDNEQFF.

This clonotype was seen a few times. This chain connects TRBV6-1 to TRBJ2-7, with 10 bases fitting TRBD2. Germline V lookup: CDR1 MNHNS, CDR2 SASEGT. After removal of 7 bases from V and 6 bases from J, the junction contained 9 bases not matched to a gene. CDR3 length: 14 amino acids. DNA for the CDR3: TGTGCCAGCATAATTATAGCGGGAGGAGGCGAGCAGTACTTC. Its translation is CASIIIAGGGEQYF.

This chain joins TRBV18 and TRBJ1-3, with D possibly matching TRBD1 (6 bases). V was cut by 3 bases and J by 0 bases, with 12 bases left in between. Germline lookup yields CDR1 KGHSH and CDR2 LQKENI. This CDR3 is 16 amino acids long. The CDR3 loop reads CASSPGQSSSGNTIYF. The CDR3 DNA reads TGTGCCAGCTCACCCGGACAGTCATCCTCTGGAAACACCATATATTTT. The whole variable domain, filled in from reference TRBV18 and TRBJ1-3, reads NAGVMQNPRHLVRRRGQEARLRCSPMKGHSHVYWYRQLPEEGLKFMVYLQKENIIDESGMPKERFSAEFPKEGPSILRIQQVVRGDSAAYFCASSPGQSSSGNTIYFGEGSWLTVV.

The CDR3 sequence: CATSREGAPPYNEQFF. In DNA form, the CDR3 reads TGTGCCACCAGCAGAGAAGGGGCCCCCCCCTACAATGAGCAGTTCTTC. This chain uses TRBV15 with TRBJ2-1; possible D gene TRBD1, 5 bases. This CDR3 contains 16 residues. CDR1 and CDR2 (germline): LNHNV, YYDKDF (reference sequence). The V and J ends lost 0 bases and 2 bases respectively, with 11 bases between them.

This clonotype was recorded many times. V usage is TRBV15 and J usage is TRBJ2-5; 7 nucleotides match TRBD2. V dropped 1 base and J dropped 5; count of bases not matched to a gene: 10. The CDR3 covers 16 residues. Germline V gene data show CDR1 as LNHNV and CDR2 as YYDKDF (reference sequence). DNA for the CDR3: TGTGCCACCAGCAGAGGAATGAGGGAGGGTCGGGAGACCCAGTACTTC. Protein product: CATSRGMREGRETQYF.

This clonotype was seen a handful of times. The chain employs TRBV6-1 and TRBJ2-3, with unresolved D. Germline CDR1 is MNHNS and CDR2 is SASEGT. Trimming shortened V by 7 bases and J by 0 bases, and 14 bases separated the two germline ends. The CDR3 loop spans 15 amino acids. CDR3 coding DNA: TGTGCCAGCACGACGGCTACTTCTAGCACAGATACGCAGTATTTT. This encodes CASTTATSSTDTQYF.

The sample holds one count of this clonotype. Since a much larger clone is just one base distant, this may be a read error. The chain carries TRBV9 and TRBJ2-2; possibly TRBD2 for D (6 bases). Per the germline V gene, CDR1 is SGDLS and CDR2 is YYNGEE. The CDR3 consists of 13 residues. This CDR3 reads CASSVENTGGLFF. For the CDR3, the DNA is TGTGCCAGCAGCGTAGAGAACACCGGGGGGCTGTTTTTT.